The clone carrying this TCR beta chain was recorded many times. Its antigen remains unknown. Libraries of TCR beta came from quantitative 5'-RACE with molecular barcodes. TCRdb re-derived calls from the 5' RACE reads in MiXCR, one entry per CDR3 protein. The data show about 130,000 distinct CDR3 sequences, 7% seen once. The source of the sample is a study of CD8 T cells in ankylosing spondylitis. Study outcomes and limitations: Reports say disease-linked clones showed up significantly more in matched ankylosing spondylitis synovial fluid. Previously reported in reactive arthritis synovial fluid and blood were some of the motif variants.

CDR1 is SGHRS and CDR2 is YFSETQ in the germline V gene. The V gene lost 4 bases and the J gene lost 0 bases, with 12 bases spanning the gap. The CDR3 consists of 15 residues. The chain employs TRBV5-1 and TRBJ2-3, with D possibly TRBD1 on 5 matching bases. The specimen was blood, either unsorted or a sorted T cell fraction (not recorded which). The origin of this receptor is a male donor with ankylosing spondylitis or in good health (not recorded which). The CDR3 is CASSSTGSSTDTQYF. The CDR3 DNA sequence: TGCGCCAGCAGCAGTACAGGTTCTAGCACAGATACGCAGTATTTT.